Below, 8 T cell receptor beta chains from the same sample are listed, as sequenced in a study of molecular identifiers for immune sequencing clone quantification. TCRdb reprocessed the PCR reads via MiXCR and lists one record per CDR3 protein. The sample comprises 65,000 or so distinct CDR3 sequences, approximately 18% of which are singletons, and 1.5% to 1.8% rests with the top ten. Material for sequencing was naive CD8+ T cells from blood, with Jurkat cell RNA spiked in. Documented subset: FACS-sorted CD8+CD4-CCR7+CD45RA+ naive T cells. All receptors come from a human donor in good health. Some libraries in this study had Jurkat cell RNA spiked in.

The table lists this clonotype with many counts. The V call is TRBV29-1, the J call TRBJ1-2; D is unresolved. Germline CDR1 and CDR2: SQVTM and ANQGSEA. The CDR3 contains 12 residues. V was cut by 1 base and J by 0 bases, with 3 bases left in between. CDR3 in amino acids: CSVEVTNYGYTF. DNA for the CDR3: TGCAGCGTTGAAGTCACTAACTATGGCTACACCTTC. Full variable domain (remainder filled in from reference TRBV29-1 and TRBJ1-2): SAVISQKPSRDICQRGTSLTIQCQVDSQVTMMFWYRQQPGQSLTLIATANQGSEATYESGFVIDKFPISRPNLTFSTLTVSNMSPEDSSIYLCSVEVTNYGYTFGSGTRLTVV.

This clonotype was counted many times. This chain links TRBV27 with TRBJ2-7; 9 bases agree with TRBD1. This CDR3 has 16 residues. CDR1 is MNHEY, CDR2 SMNVEV, per germline (reference sequence). V dropped 1 base and J dropped 5; count of bases not matched to a gene: 9. The CDR3 here is CASSLFIGDRAHEQYF. The DNA of the CDR3 is TGTGCCAGCAGTTTATTTATTGGGGACAGGGCCCACGAGCAGTACTTC.

This clonotype came up many times. The chain recombines TRBV27 with TRBJ2-6; 10 positions agree with TRBD1. Per germline, CDR1 MNHEY and CDR2 SMNVEV (reference sequence). V was pared by 5 bases and J by 1 base, with 5 bases of the junction left unmatched. The CDR3 is 17 residues long. Written as DNA, the CDR3 is TGTGCCAGCAGTCCCGGGACAGGGGTGTCTGGGGCCAACGTCCTGACTTTC. This encodes CASSPGTGVSGANVLTF.

Note on this clonotype: Just one base apart from a much larger clone, this may be a read error. This chain connects TRBV19 to TRBJ2-1; D remains ambiguous. The CDR3 sequence is 14 residues long. Germline V gives CDR1 LNHDA, CDR2 SQIVND (reference sequence). The CDR3 sequence is CAGSSPESYNEQFF. DNA of the CDR3: TGTGCCGGTAGTTCACCCGAGTCCTACAATGAGCAGTTCTTC.

This clonotype was seen only once. A read error may produce the germline difference seen at one junction end. The chain uses TRBV11-2 and TRBJ2-7; 7 bases match TRBD1. CDR3 length: 13 residues. CDR1 is SGHAT, CDR2 FQNNGV, per germline. The chain's CDR3 is CASSTTGSYDQYF. The CDR3 DNA follows: TGTGCCAGCAGCACGACAGGGTCCTACGATCAGTACTTC.

This clonotype showed up many times. The CDR3 loop is CASSQTTSGRPYEQYF. CDR3 nucleotides: TGCGCCAGCAGCCAGACGACTAGCGGGAGGCCCTACGAGCAGTACTTC. This chain connects TRBV4-1 to TRBJ2-7, with TRBD2 matching 13 bases. V trimming: 3 bases; J trimming: 2 bases; junction bases outside the gene matches: 4. The CDR3 is 16 amino acids. CDR1 and CDR2 from the germline V gene are MGHRA and YSYEKL.

This clonotype was seen at least ten times. The chain couples TRBV7-2 to TRBJ2-3; 7 bases line up with TRBD2. This CDR3 comprises 18 residues. Germline-derived CDR1 and CDR2 are SGHTA and FQGNSA. V was pared by 5 bases and J by 0 bases, with 14 bases of the junction left unmatched. This CDR3 reads CASSTLQFSGKSTDTQYF. CDR3 coding DNA: TGTGCCAGCAGCACACTTCAGTTCAGCGGGAAAAGCACAGATACGCAGTATTTT.

This clonotype has at least ten counts. V and J are TRBV27 and TRBJ1-1; TRBD1 aligns across 7 bases. The CDR3 has 15 amino acids. Trimming cost V 2 bases and J 5 bases; bases outside gene matches: 8. CDR1 is MNHEY, CDR2 SMNVEV, per germline (reference sequence). CDR3 bases: TGTGCCAGCAGTTTACTACAGGGGTTGGGGACTGAAGCTTTCTTT. It specifies CASSLLQGLGTEAFF.